A single sample gave rise to the 28 T cell receptor beta chains below, sequenced in a study of radiotherapy plus CTLA-4 blockade in lung cancer. The table came from immunoSEQ multiplex PCR; TCRdb's copy has only in-frame clones and leaves some out. The data show approximately 90,000 clones, 83% seen once. This sample comprised peripheral blood, obtained from a patient treated with radiotherapy plus ipilimumab. The receptors were gathered from a human donor with non-small cell lung cancer who had stable disease on radiotherapy plus ipilimumab.

The J gene is TRBJ2-1, the V gene TRBV5-4, with D unresolved. Germline-derived CDR1 and CDR2 are SGHNT and YYREEE (reference sequence). CDR3 length: 13 residues. V lost 1 base and J lost 6, with 8 bases in between. CDR3 sequence: CASSLLKLNEQFF. The CDR3 DNA reads TGTGCCAGCAGCTTGTTAAAGCTCAATGAGCAGTTCTTC.

V and J are TRBV19 and TRBJ2-1; perhaps D is TRBD1 or TRBD2 (7 bases each). V lost 6 bases to trimming and J lost 2 bases, with 14 bases between them. CDR1 LNHDA and CDR2 SQIVND come from the germline V gene (reference sequence). The CDR3 totals 15 residues. The CDR3 sequence is CASSWDSGTYNEQFF. In nucleotides, the CDR3 is TGTGCCAGTAGCTGGGACAGCGGGACCTACAATGAGCAGTTCTTC.

This rearrangement joins TRBV5-1 to TRBJ2-7, with TRBD2 identical over 12 bases. The CDR3 covers 16 residues. J was trimmed by 5 bases and V by 4 bases; bases with no gene match: 10. CDR1 and CDR2 from the germline V gene are SGHRS and YFSETQ. CDR3 nucleotides: TGCGCCAGCAGCCAAGAACGACTAGCGGGGGATAACGAGCAGTACTTC. It codes for CASSQERLAGDNEQYF.

The chain recombines TRBV5-1 with TRBJ1-2; 11 bases line up with TRBD1. Losses at the gene ends were 3 bases for V and 6 bases for J; bases not matched to a gene: 19. The CDR3 sequence is 19 residues long. Germline V gene lookup returns CDR1 SGHRS and CDR2 YFSETQ. The CDR3: CASSSRNIRDRGGQNGYTF. The CDR3 coding sequence is TGCGCCAGCAGCTCGCGGAACATCCGGGACAGGGGGGGTCAGAATGGCTACACCTTC.

The chain carries TRBV5-1 and TRBJ2-1, with TRBD2 matching over 7 bases. The CDR3 is 14 residues long. Germline CDR1 reads SGHRS; CDR2 reads YFSETQ. The V segment lost 2 bases and the J segment 5 bases; nucleotides outside the gene matches: 4. Written as DNA, the CDR3 is TGCGCCAGCAGCTTCACGGGAGGAGACAATGAGCAGTTCTTC. It encodes CASSFTGGDNEQFF.

The chain is built from TRBV23-1 and TRBJ2-1; maybe TRBD1 (5 bases). TRBV23-1 is reported as an ORF; its role is uncertain. V gave up 7 bases and J gave up 6 bases, with 13 bases separating them. This CDR3 comprises 13 residues. Here the CDR3 DNA reads TGCGCCAGCACCCGGGCAGGGTGCAATGAGCAGTTCTTC. It specifies CASTRAGCNEQFF.

The chain combines TRBV5-3 with TRBJ2-3; possible D gene TRBD2, 6 bases. TRBV5-3 falls under the ORF class, with uncertain function. With 4 bases removed from V and 0 bases from J, the gap between germline ends came to 15 bases. The length of the CDR3 is 16 residues. CDR3 sequence reads: CARSPGSGTSTDTQYF. CDR3 in DNA: TGTGCCAGAAGCCCTGGGTCAGGGACTAGCACAGATACGCAGTATTTT.

The chain combines TRBV11-2 with TRBJ1-1; tentative D call: TRBD1 (5 bases). Germline lookup yields CDR1 SGHAT and CDR2 FQNNGV. The CDR3 has 16 residues. Deletions cut 0 bases from V and 3 bases from J, with 14 bases between. The CDR3 DNA reads as TGTGCCAGCAGCTTAGAACGGCAGGGAGCGTACACTGAAGCTTTCTTT. Encoded protein: CASSLERQGAYTEAFF.

V is TRBV15 and J is TRBJ2-7; TRBD2 matches at 11 bases. The germline CDR1 and CDR2 sequences are LNHNV and YYDKDF (reference sequence). This CDR3 has 18 amino acids. With 2 bases clipped from V and 4 bases from J, the junction kept 13 bases outside the gene matches. The CDR3 region is CATSRPDFSGRGPYEQYF. The DNA for the CDR3 is TGTGCCACCAGCAGACCAGACTTTAGCGGGAGGGGCCCGTACGAGCAGTACTTC.

The chain joins TRBV25-1 to TRBJ2-7; D not certain. CDR3 length: 12 residues. Germline-derived CDR1 and CDR2 are MGHDK and SYGVNS. V was clipped by 8 bases and J by 3 bases, with 11 bases between them. Written as DNA, the CDR3 is TGTGCCAGCGGCCTTAACAGCTACGAGCAGTACTTC. Residues: CASGLNSYEQYF.

The J gene is TRBJ1-2, the V gene TRBV19, with unresolved D. Germline lookup yields CDR1 LNHDA and CDR2 SQIVND (reference sequence). CDR3 length: 11 amino acids. Deletions cut 6 bases from V and 7 bases from J, with 9 bases between. The CDR3 DNA follows: TGTGCCAGTAGCCCCGGAGGTGGCTACACCTTC. Translated: CASSPGGGYTF.

The chain employs TRBV20-1 and TRBJ1-4; no firm D call. The CDR3 runs 11 residues. CDR1 is DFQATT, CDR2 SNEGSKA, per germline (reference sequence). V was cut by 1 base and J by 13 bases, with 10 bases left in between. CDR3 region: CSARAQGRLFF. The CDR3 nucleotides read TGCAGTGCTAGAGCCCAAGGGAGACTGTTTTTT.

The DNA for the CDR3 is TGTGCCAGCAGGCCGGACAGAACTTATGGCTACACCTTC. This gives the protein CASRPDRTYGYTF. The chain couples TRBV5-4 to TRBJ1-2; D possibly corresponds to TRBD1 (6 bases). Per germline, CDR1 SGHNT and CDR2 YYREEE (reference sequence). V shed 5 bases and J shed 5 bases, with 13 bases lying between them. There are 13 residues in the CDR3.

The chain employs TRBV2 and TRBJ2-3; 10 bases align to TRBD2. The germline gives CDR1 SNHLY, CDR2 FYNNEI. V lost 6 bases, J lost 1 base, and 4 bases stayed unmatched. The CDR3 is made up of 15 amino acids. The CDR3 sequence: CASSATSGGTDTQYF. The CDR3 nucleotides are TGTGCCAGCAGCGCTACTAGCGGGGGCACAGATACGCAGTATTTT.

This chain connects TRBV27 to TRBJ1-6; TRBD1 might be the D (6 bases). Germline CDR1 is MNHEY and CDR2 is SMNVEV (reference sequence). This CDR3 has 14 residues. Deletions cut 6 bases from V and 4 bases from J, with 10 bases between. In DNA, the CDR3 is TGTGCCAGCAGCACCGGGACATATAATTCACCCCTCCACTTT. It encodes CASSTGTYNSPLHF.

The gene calls are TRBV19 and TRBJ2-3; TRBD1 matches 8 bases. Germline CDR1 LNHDA, CDR2 SQIVND (reference sequence). The CDR3 spans 13 residues. The V segment lost 6 bases and the J segment 2 bases; nucleotides outside the gene matches: 1. This chain's CDR3 is CASRDRDTDTQYF. The CDR3 DNA is TGTGCCAGTAGGGACAGGGACACAGATACGCAGTATTTT.

This chain uses TRBV10-3 with TRBJ2-7, with 8 positions matching TRBD2. V shed 2 bases, J shed 6 bases, and the junction held 9 bases outside the gene matches. The length of the CDR3 is 15 residues. CDR1 is ENHRY, CDR2 SYGVKD, per germline. The CDR3 DNA sequence: TGTGCCATCAGTGAGCCTACACTAACTAGCGGCGAGCAGTACTTC. Amino acid sequence: CAISEPTLTSGEQYF.

V gene TRBV30 combines with J gene TRBJ2-2; TRBD2 matches 16 bases. The CDR3 loop spans 19 amino acids. CDR1 is GTSNPN and CDR2 is SVGIG in the germline V gene (reference sequence). J gave up 1 base and V 2 bases, and 7 bases lay outside the gene matches. The CDR3 loop is CAWSPTGTSGGVNTGELFF. Written as DNA, the CDR3 is TGTGCCTGGAGTCCAACCGGGACTAGCGGGGGGGTGAACACCGGGGAGCTGTTTTTT.

The genes are TRBV7-7 and TRBJ2-5; D is unclear. Trimming took off 1 base at V and 2 bases at J, with 5 bases between the two ends. The germline V gene encodes CDR1 SSHAT and CDR2 FNYEAQ (reference sequence). The CDR3 has 13 amino acids. The CDR3 nucleotides are TGTGCCAGCAGCTTAGTCGGACAAGAGACCCAGTACTTC. It encodes CASSLVGQETQYF.

In this sample, this clone turned up a few times. This chain links TRBV19 with TRBJ1-1, with unresolved D. The germline V gene encodes CDR1 LNHDA and CDR2 SQIVND (reference sequence). Trimming removed 4 bases at V and 10 bases at J, with 10 bases between. This CDR3 is built from 11 residues. CDR3 in amino acids: CASSTLYSAFF. The CDR3, as DNA: TGTGCCAGTAGTACGTTGTATTCAGCTTTCTTT.

The V and J genes are TRBV19 and TRBJ2-3, with a possible D match to TRBD1 (7 bases). The CDR3 spans 16 residues. Per the germline V gene, CDR1 is LNHDA and CDR2 is SQIVND (reference sequence). Trimming shortened V by 2 bases and J by 0 bases, and 12 bases separated the two germline ends. The CDR3 DNA sequence: TGTGCCAGTAGTATACGGCCAGGGGGGAGCACAGATACGCAGTATTTT. It encodes CASSIRPGGSTDTQYF.

With respect to this clone: The identical CDR3 is also encoded by other nucleotide sequences in the sample. V usage is TRBV5-1 and J usage is TRBJ2-2, with TRBD1 identical over 7 bases. The CDR3 loop spans 14 amino acids. Losses at the gene ends were 4 bases for V and 5 bases for J; bases not matched to a gene: 5. Germline V CDR1 and CDR2: SGHRS, YFSETQ. CDR3 sequence: CASSTAGGTGELFF. CDR3 DNA sequence: TGCGCCAGCAGCACCGCAGGGGGAACCGGGGAGCTGTTTTTT.

The V and J genes are TRBV18 and TRBJ2-7, with 7 bases aligning to TRBD1. Germline loops: CDR1 KGHSH, CDR2 LQKENI. The CDR3 extends over 13 amino acids. Unmatched junction bases numbered 0, after V lost 1 base and J lost 3 bases. CDR3 in amino acids: CASSPRQGYEQYF. As DNA, the CDR3 is TGTGCCAGCTCACCACGACAGGGCTACGAGCAGTACTTC.

The rearrangement uses TRBV30 and TRBJ1-2; D might be TRBD1 (5 bases). Germline V CDR1 and CDR2: GTSNPN, SVGIG (reference sequence). V lost 4 bases and J lost 7, with 16 bases in between. This CDR3 spans 13 amino acids. The CDR3 protein is CAWKPLPGSGYTF. CDR3 nucleotide sequence: TGTGCCTGGAAGCCACTTCCAGGGTCTGGCTACACCTTC.

This clone was seen once. V is TRBV11-2 and J is TRBJ2-5; D call uncertain. The length of the CDR3 is 13 residues. Germline lookup yields CDR1 SGHAT and CDR2 FQNNGV. V was cut by 2 bases and J by 4 bases, with 8 bases left in between. The CDR3 loop is CASSLRLGETQYF. The CDR3 DNA is TGTGCCAGCAGCTTACGACTGGGAGAGACCCAGTACTTC.

The chain couples TRBV29-1 to TRBJ2-7; the D gene is possibly TRBD2 (5 bases). Germline-derived CDR1 and CDR2 are SQVTM and ANQGSEA. The CDR3 is 11 residues long. V was shortened by 4 bases and J by 4 bases, with 8 bases between the two germline ends. The CDR3: CSVGRGYEQYF. CDR3 sequence (DNA): TGCAGCGTTGGCCGGGGTTACGAGCAGTACTTC.

This chain links TRBV11-2 with TRBJ2-3; TRBD2 matches at 11 bases. V dropped 4 bases and J dropped 3; count of bases not matched to a gene: 6. Germline V gene lookup returns CDR1 SGHAT and CDR2 FQNNGV. The CDR3 loop spans 16 amino acids. CDR3 nucleotides: TGTGCCAGCAGCTACATAGCGGGAGGGCCAACAGATACGCAGTATTTT. It translates to CASSYIAGGPTDTQYF.

The CDR3 here is CASSVAPGADEQFF. CDR3 in DNA: TGTGCCAGCTCAGTCGCCCCGGGGGCGGATGAGCAGTTCTTC. V gene TRBV18 combines with J gene TRBJ2-1, with D perhaps given as TRBD1 or TRBD2 (6 bases each). Trimming left V 5 bases short and J 8 bases short, with 16 bases between. The germline gives CDR1 KGHSH, CDR2 LQKENI. This CDR3 region has 14 residues.